A single sample is the source of the 29 T cell receptor beta chains below, sequenced in a study of blood T cell repertoires in COVID-19. TCRdb's table, derived via immunoSEQ multiplex PCR, lists solely in-frame clones and lacks some. The data show roughly 250,000 clones, around 87% seen once. Sequenced: PBMCs or T cells enriched from blood (not recorded which). The source of these receptors is a woman between 50 and 59 years old who had recovered from COVID-19.

J is TRBJ2-1 and V is TRBV27; TRBD2 is a possible D gene (6 bases). The CDR3 extends over 13 amino acids. Between the trimmed V and J ends, which lost 1 base and 7 bases, there was a span of 8 bases. Germline V gene lookup returns CDR1 MNHEY and CDR2 SMNVEV (reference sequence). The CDR3 DNA sequence: TGTGCCAGCAGTTTATTGGGGGGTAATGAGCAGTTCTTC. The encoded protein is CASSLLGGNEQFF.

This clone was seen a single time. The same CDR3 also results from other DNA sequences found in this sample. This sequence joins TRBV28 and TRBJ2-3; TRBD2 matches at 8 bases. From germline, CDR1 is MDHEN and CDR2 SYDVKM. This CDR3 is 14 amino acids long. Unmatched junction bases numbered 2, after V lost 6 bases and J lost 0 bases. CDR3 loop: CASSTGGSTDTQYF. The CDR3 nucleotides read TGTGCCAGCAGCACGGGAGGGAGCACAGATACGCAGTATTTT.

This clone came up once. The V gene is TRBV27, the J gene TRBJ2-1; possible D gene TRBD2, 6 bases. The CDR3 totals 15 residues. Germline CDR1 MNHEY, CDR2 SMNVEV (reference sequence). Trimming removed 0 bases at V and 10 bases at J, with 16 bases between. The CDR3: CASSLSRGRLREQFF. In DNA form, the CDR3 reads TGTGCCAGCAGTTTATCGCGGGGACGTCTGCGGGAGCAGTTCTTC.

J is TRBJ2-3 and V is TRBV5-1; 10 bases agree with TRBD2. CDR3 size: 16 residues. Trimming cost V 4 bases and J 4 bases; bases outside gene matches: 9. CDR1 is SGHRS and CDR2 is YFSETQ in the germline V gene. The CDR3 nucleotides are TGCGCCAGCAGCGTCCCTAGCGGGAGAGAGGCAGATACGCAGTATTTT. Its translation: CASSVPSGREADTQYF.

CDR3 sequence (DNA): TGTGCCAGCAGGAAGTTTCAGGGATTGGGTAGCAATCAGCCCCAGCATTTT. Protein sequence: CASRKFQGLGSNQPQHF. The chain links TRBV28 to TRBJ1-5; the D gene is possibly TRBD1 (5 bases). Between the trimmed V and J ends, which lost 6 bases and 0 bases, there was a span of 18 bases. Germline V gives CDR1 MDHEN, CDR2 SYDVKM. The CDR3 runs 17 residues. The full variable domain, its missing parts supplied by reference TRBV28 and TRBJ1-5, is DVKVTQSSRYLVKRTGEKVFLECVQDMDHENMFWYRQDPGLGLRLIYFSYDVKMKEKGDIPEGYSVSREKKERFSLILESASTNQTSMYLCASRKFQGLGSNQPQHFGDGTRLSIL.

The chain's CDR3 is CASSLGEPEAFF. The CDR3, as DNA: TGCGCCAGCAGCCTCGGAGAGCCTGAAGCTTTCTTT. The V call is TRBV5-1, the J call TRBJ1-1, with D hard to call. This CDR3 region has 12 residues. V lost 4 bases to trimming and J lost 6 bases, with 10 bases between them. Germline V gene data show CDR1 as SGHRS and CDR2 as YFSETQ. Complete variable domain (other parts from reference TRBV5-1 and TRBJ1-1): KAGVTQTPRYLIKTRGQQVTLSCSPISGHRSVSWYQQTPGQGLQFLFEYFSETQRNKGNFPGRFSGRQFSNSRSEMNVSTLELGDSALYLCASSLGEPEAFFGQGTRLTVV.

The rearrangement joins TRBV2 to TRBJ1-2; 7 bases match TRBD1. The CDR3 has 14 residues. V was pared by 8 bases and J by 6 bases, with 12 bases of the junction left unmatched. In germline, CDR1 is SNHLY, CDR2 FYNNEI. Here the CDR3 reads CASPETVQGDGYTF. CDR3 sequence (DNA): TGTGCCAGCCCTGAAACGGTCCAGGGGGATGGCTACACCTTC.

V and J are TRBV9 and TRBJ2-1, with 14 bases that match TRBD2. With 3 bases clipped from V and 8 bases from J, the junction kept 1 base outside the gene matches. Germline CDR1 reads SGDLS; CDR2 reads YYNGEE. This CDR3 is built from 14 residues. CDR3 in DNA: TGTGCCAGCAGCGCGGGACTAGCGGGAGATGAGCAGTTCTTC. Translation gives CASSAGLAGDEQFF. Drawing the rest from reference TRBV9 and TRBJ2-1, the complete variable domain is DSGVTQTPKHLITATGQRVTLRCSPRSGDLSVYWYQQSLDQGLQFLIQYYNGEERAKGNILERFSAQQFPDLHSELNLSSLELGDSALYFCASSAGLAGDEQFFGPGTRLTVL.

The chain employs TRBV14 and TRBJ1-1, with TRBD1 as a possible D gene (6 bases). This CDR3 has 15 residues. V was shortened by 0 bases and J by 3 bases, with 11 bases between the two germline ends. Germline V gene sequence: CDR1 SGHDN, CDR2 FVKESK. CDR3 sequence: CASSQDVGAYTEAFF. The CDR3 region has the DNA TGTGCCAGCAGCCAAGATGTGGGGGCGTACACTGAAGCTTTCTTT.

V usage is TRBV19 and J usage is TRBJ2-3, with TRBD2 matching over 7 bases. CDR3 length: 16 amino acids. The ends lost 6 bases at V and 4 bases at J; junction bases unmatched: 13. Germline loops: CDR1 LNHDA, CDR2 SQIVND (reference sequence). DNA of the CDR3: TGTGCCAGTAGGCCTAAGCGGGATCAGGTTGCAGATACGCAGTATTTT. This encodes CASRPKRDQVADTQYF.

The V gene is TRBV7-2, the J gene TRBJ1-2; 9 positions agree with TRBD1. Trimming at V came to 5 bases and at J to 0 bases, leaving 4 bases not matched to a gene. Per the germline V gene, CDR1 is SGHTA and CDR2 is FQGNSA. This CDR3 is built from 15 residues. The CDR3 loop is CASSRDRGANYGYTF. The CDR3, as DNA: TGTGCCAGCAGCCGCGACAGGGGGGCTAACTATGGCTACACCTTC.

The CDR3 DNA reads as TGTGCCTGGACCATGCGGGTTAATGAAAAACTGTTTTTT. It is translated as CAWTMRVNEKLFF. The chain carries TRBV30 and TRBJ1-4; D uncertain. Trimming left V 4 bases short and J 4 bases short, with 10 bases between. CDR3 length: 13 amino acids. CDR1 is GTSNPN, CDR2 SVGIG, per germline (reference sequence).

In this sample, this clone turned up a few times. The chain recombines TRBV19 with TRBJ1-2, with D uncertain. CDR1 is LNHDA and CDR2 is SQIVND in the germline V gene (reference sequence). The CDR3 loop spans 13 amino acids. With 8 bases removed from V and 2 bases from J, the gap between germline ends came to 12 bases. This chain's CDR3 is CASHISGNYGYTF. As DNA, the CDR3 is TGTGCCAGTCACATTTCGGGAAACTATGGCTACACCTTC. Looking up the rest from reference TRBV19 and TRBJ1-2 gives the full variable domain: DGGITQSPKYLFRKEGQNVTLSCEQNLNHDAMYWYRQDPGQGLRLIYYSQIVNDFQKGDIAEGYSVSREKKESFPLTVTSAQKNPTAFYLCASHISGNYGYTFGSGTRLTVV.

V and J are TRBV5-1 and TRBJ2-5; 7 bases align to TRBD1. CDR1 is SGHRS and CDR2 is YFSETQ in the germline V gene. The ends lost 4 bases at V and 5 bases at J; junction bases unmatched: 8. This CDR3 region has 14 residues. This CDR3 reads CASSLTGVWETQYF. The CDR3 DNA is TGCGCCAGCAGCCTCACAGGGGTATGGGAGACCCAGTACTTC.

The chain is built from TRBV28 and TRBJ1-2; tentative D call: TRBD1 (6 bases). The germline V and J ends were trimmed by 8 bases and 6 bases, with 13 bases remaining between them. CDR1 is MDHEN and CDR2 is SYDVKM in the germline V gene. The CDR3 is made up of 12 amino acids. The CDR3 loop reads CASLGGADGYTF. For the CDR3, the DNA is TGTGCCAGCCTTGGGGGGGCCGATGGCTACACCTTC.

This chain uses TRBV3-1 (or the pseudogene TRBV3-2) with TRBJ2-2, with a possible D match to TRBD2 (6 bases). Trimming cost V 2 bases and J 7 bases, with 23 bases left between them. The CDR3 is 18 residues long. From germline, CDR1 is LGHDT and CDR2 YNNKEL (reference sequence). DNA of the CDR3: TGTGCCAGCAGCCAACTAGTTGGTGGCCGAACCGGGGGCGGGGAGCTGTTTTTT. This sequence encodes CASSQLVGGRTGGGELFF.

The rearrangement joins TRBV5-1 to TRBJ1-1, with a possible D match to TRBD1 (5 bases). This CDR3 is 16 amino acids long. Trimming left V 7 bases short and J 1 base short, with 20 bases between. Germline V lookup: CDR1 SGHRS, CDR2 YFSETQ. CDR3 coding DNA: TGCGCCAGCCTGTGGGGCCCTCCCAGAGGGAACACTGAAGCTTTCTTT. It specifies CASLWGPPRGNTEAFF.

This chain joins TRBV28 and TRBJ2-7; D might be TRBD1 (5 bases). CDR1 MDHEN and CDR2 SYDVKM come from the germline V gene. V lost 2 bases and J 3 bases, leaving 14 bases between the germline ends. The CDR3 sequence is 15 residues long. The CDR3 nucleotides read TGTGCCAGCAGTTTAGACAGCTTTACGAGCTACGAGCAGTACTTC. This sequence encodes CASSLDSFTSYEQYF.

This chain connects TRBV18 to TRBJ2-1; 7 bases match TRBD1. The length of the CDR3 is 14 residues. Germline assignment: CDR1 KGHSH and CDR2 LQKENI. Trimming at V came to 5 bases and at J to 4 bases, leaving 5 bases not matched to a gene. The CDR3 nucleotides are TGTGCCAGCTCATCACGACAGGGTTACAATGAGCAGTTCTTC. Protein sequence: CASSSRQGYNEQFF. Filled out from reference TRBV18 and TRBJ2-1, the complete variable domain reads NAGVMQNPRHLVRRRGQEARLRCSPMKGHSHVYWYRQLPEEGLKFMVYLQKENIIDESGMPKERFSAEFPKEGPSILRIQQVVRGDSAAYFCASSSRQGYNEQFFGPGTRLTVL.

The chain has TRBV29-1 and TRBJ2-1; D is possibly TRBD2 (5 bases). Trimming stripped 6 bases from V and 7 bases from J, with 13 bases between. The CDR3 totals 12 residues. Germline CDR1 SQVTM, CDR2 ANQGSEA. CDR3 nucleotide sequence: TGCAGCGTGGCGCAGTCGGGGAATGAGCAGTTCTTC. Translation gives CSVAQSGNEQFF.

The chain recombines TRBV10-1 with TRBJ1-1; possibly TRBD1 for D (5 bases). CDR1 is WNHNN and CDR2 is SYGVQD in the germline V gene (reference sequence). V gave up 6 bases and J gave up 3 bases, with 14 bases separating them. The CDR3 consists of 14 residues. As DNA, the CDR3 is TGCGCCAGCAGCCTACGCAGGGTGGACACTGAAGCTTTCTTT. As protein: CASSLRRVDTEAFF.

This chain links TRBV7-9 with TRBJ2-7, with 13 bases fitting TRBD2. This CDR3 has 14 amino acids. Germline assignment: CDR1 SEHNR and CDR2 FQNEAQ (reference sequence). After removal of 5 bases from V and 3 bases from J, the junction contained 1 base not matched to a gene. The CDR3, as DNA: TGTGCCAGCAGCCGGACTAGCGGGAGCTACGAGCAGTACTTC. Its protein is CASSRTSGSYEQYF.

This clone was seen a handful of times. The chain joins TRBV27 to TRBJ1-4; D is possibly TRBD1 (6 bases). Per the germline V gene, CDR1 is MNHEY and CDR2 is SMNVEV (reference sequence). CDR3 length: 17 amino acids. V shed 8 bases and J shed 5 bases, with 24 bases lying between them. CDR3 in amino acids: CASGLRGAISLNEKLFF. The CDR3, as DNA: TGTGCCAGCGGCTTACGGGGGGCGATTTCGCTAAATGAAAAACTGTTTTTT.

This chain links TRBV3-1 (or the pseudogene TRBV3-2) with TRBJ2-5; possibly TRBD1 for D (5 bases). CDR1 LGHDT and CDR2 YNNKEL come from the germline V gene (reference sequence). Trimming pared 4 bases from V and 2 bases from J, leaving 8 bases between. The CDR3 has 13 residues. The CDR3 sequence is CASSPRQQETQYF. CDR3 coding DNA: TGTGCCAGCAGCCCCCGACAGCAAGAGACCCAGTACTTC.

The chain carries TRBV2 and TRBJ1-3; D not resolved. The V end was cut by 8 bases, the J end by 3 bases, with 11 bases between. The CDR3 consists of 13 residues. Germline assignment: CDR1 SNHLY and CDR2 FYNNEI. DNA for the CDR3: TGTGCCAGCCTTCGGACTTATGGAAACACCATATATTTT. Its translation: CASLRTYGNTIYF.

The chain links TRBV3-1 (or the pseudogene TRBV3-2) to TRBJ2-1; D possibly corresponds to TRBD2 (6 bases). CDR1 and CDR2 from the germline V gene are LGHDT and YNNKEL (reference sequence). V was cut by 6 bases and J by 12 bases, with 21 bases left in between. CDR3 length equals 14 residues. The CDR3 sequence is CASSASELALVQFF. The DNA for the CDR3 is TGTGCCAGCAGTGCCTCGGAACTAGCACTCGTGCAGTTCTTC.

This chain joins TRBV28 and TRBJ2-6, with 7 bases aligning to TRBD2. Trimming removed 6 bases from V and 2 bases from J; junction bases left unmatched: 10. Germline V gives CDR1 MDHEN, CDR2 SYDVKM. The CDR3 totals 17 residues. The CDR3 nucleotides are TGTGCCAGCAGAAGCGGGGAATCTTCGGCTGGGGCCAACGTCCTGACTTTC. This translates into CASRSGESSAGANVLTF.

The chain uses TRBV6-2 or TRBV6-3 and TRBJ2-2; TRBD2 is a possible D gene (6 bases). V lost 6 bases to trimming and J lost 4 bases, with 15 bases between them. Germline CDR1 and CDR2: MNHEY and SVGEGT. This CDR3 has 15 amino acids. As DNA, the CDR3 is TGTGCCAGCAGCAGGGACCCCGGGGGCACCGGGGAGCTGTTTTTT. It yields the protein CASSRDPGGTGELFF.

This chain links TRBV10-2 with TRBJ2-1; D is uncertain. The CDR3 runs to 12 residues. Trimming shortened V by 6 bases and J by 6 bases, and 9 bases separated the two germline ends. Per germline, CDR1 WSHSY and CDR2 SAAADI. DNA of the CDR3: TGCGCCAGCAGCCACGGTGGCAATGAGCAGTTCTTC. Its protein is CASSHGGNEQFF.